This note documents a single TCR beta chain sequence. V gave up 8 bases and J gave up 5 bases, with 13 bases separating them. From germline, CDR1 is LGHDT and CDR2 YNNKEL (reference sequence). This CDR3 contains 13 residues. The sample is drawn from a study of control samples from healthy donors and cancer patients. Clones were read by immunoSEQ multiplex PCR, and TCRdb kept only the in-frame ones, dropping some. The table records roughly 120,000 clones, nearly 95% of them present only once. The origin of this receptor is a man under 40 in good health. Sequenced sample: blood. The chain has TRBV3-1 (or the pseudogene TRBV3-2) and TRBJ2-4; D call uncertain. CDR3 DNA sequence: TGTGCCAGCCAGCCCTGGCGCCAAAACATTCAGTACTTC. Translation: CASQPWRQNIQYF.